Detailed here is one T cell receptor beta chain. Its antigen is unknown. One junction end does not reproduce the germline sequence, and a read error may be involved. Attachment of unique molecular identifiers was made to individual cDNA molecules. From the 5' RACE reads, TCRdb called clonotypes with MiXCR, one entry per CDR3 protein. The table has tens of thousands of distinct CDR3 sequences, about 8% seen once. This sample is drawn from a study of early T cells in non-severe SARS-CoV-2 infection. Study background: Unsorted whole-blood RNA was sequenced in bulk, leaving chains unpaired.

Per germline, CDR1 MNHNY and CDR2 SVGAGI (reference sequence). CDR3 size: 11 residues. Regarding the study as a whole: Reliance on VDJdb matching favored anti-spike CD8 responses; private and CD4 specificities were missed.

This chain uses TRBV6-6 with TRBJ2-5; maybe TRBD2 (5 bases). This receptor was obtained from an adult who was a healthcare worker with PCR-confirmed SARS-CoV-2 infection or an uninfected control (not recorded which). The sequences come from whole blood, collected at baseline. The CDR3: CVSTSQETQYF. CDR3 nucleotides: TGTGTCAGCACTAGCCAAGAGACCCAGTACTTC.